A single T cell receptor (beta chain) is shown here with its context. Clones were sequenced by immunoSEQ multiplex PCR, and TCRdb holds only the in-frame ones, with some missing. Here the sample table reports 7,500 to 10,000 clones. These data belong to a study of synovial regulatory T cells in juvenile arthritis. The CDR3 totals 19 residues. DNA is not on record. CDR1 is MGHRA, CDR2 YSYEKL, per germline. The sample was Treg cells from blood. As to subset: remaining (HLA-DR-negative) circulating blood Treg cells. This chain links TRBV4-1 with TRBJ2-3; TCRdb selects TRBD2, and the lack of DNA leaves this call unchecked. This clonotype was obtained from a donor younger than 35 with juvenile idiopathic arthritis. The CDR3 here is CASSPSLAGGGRWPDTQYF.